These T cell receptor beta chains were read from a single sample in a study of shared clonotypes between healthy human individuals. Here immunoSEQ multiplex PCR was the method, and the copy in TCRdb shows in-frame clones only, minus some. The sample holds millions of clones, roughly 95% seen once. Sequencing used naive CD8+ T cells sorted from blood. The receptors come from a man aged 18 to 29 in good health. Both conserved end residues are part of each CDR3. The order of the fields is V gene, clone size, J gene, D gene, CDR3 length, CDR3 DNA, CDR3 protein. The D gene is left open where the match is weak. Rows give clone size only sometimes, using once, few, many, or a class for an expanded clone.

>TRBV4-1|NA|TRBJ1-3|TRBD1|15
TGCGCCAGCAGCCAATTGACAGGGGTGGCAAACACCATATATTTT
CASSQLTGVANTIYF
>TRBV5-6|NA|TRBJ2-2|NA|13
TGTGCCAGCAGCTTGGTGGTTCCCGGGGAGCTGTTTTTT
CASSLVVPGELFF
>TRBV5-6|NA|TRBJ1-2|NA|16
TGTGCCAGCACGAACCCTGGGGCGGCCCCCGCGGAGGGCTACACCTTC
CASTNPGAAPAEGYTF
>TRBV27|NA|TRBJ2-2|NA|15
TGTGCCAGCAGTTCAGCTGTCAAAGGCACCGGGGAGCTGTTTTTT
CASSSAVKGTGELFF
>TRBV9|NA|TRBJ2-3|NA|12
TGTGCCAGCAGCCCCTCCGAGGGGACGCAGTATTTT
CASSPSEGTQYF
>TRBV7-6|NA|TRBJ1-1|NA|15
TGTGCCAGCAGCTTAATGGGTGGCCAGGACACTGAAGCTTTCTTT
CASSLMGGQDTEAFF
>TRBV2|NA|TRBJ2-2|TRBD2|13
TGTGCCATCGTGCTAGCGGACACCGGGGAGCTGTTTTTT
CAIVLADTGELFF
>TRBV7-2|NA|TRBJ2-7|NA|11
TGTGCCAGCAGCTTAGGAATAGAGCAGTACTTC
CASSLGIEQYF
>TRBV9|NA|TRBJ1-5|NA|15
TGTGCCAGCAGCAAACGGGACGGGGAAAATCAGCCCCAGCATTTT
CASSKRDGENQPQHF
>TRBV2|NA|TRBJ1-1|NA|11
TGTGCCAGCAGTGACGGCACTGAAGCTTTCTTT
CASSDGTEAFF
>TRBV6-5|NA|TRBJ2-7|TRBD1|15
TGTGCCAGCAGAAGCCCGGGACAGGGCACCTACGAGCAGTACTTC
CASRSPGQGTYEQYF
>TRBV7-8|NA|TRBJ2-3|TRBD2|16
TGTGCCAGCAGCCCCGATATCCCGCTAGCGGCCAATACGCAGTATTTT
CASSPDIPLAANTQYF
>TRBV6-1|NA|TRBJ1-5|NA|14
TGTGCCAGCAGTACGCCGTGGGGGGATCAGCCCCAGCATTTT
CASSTPWGDQPQHF
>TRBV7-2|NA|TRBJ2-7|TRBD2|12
TGTGCCAGCAGCTGGGGACTAGCGGAGCAGTACTTC
CASSWGLAEQYF
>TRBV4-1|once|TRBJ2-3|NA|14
TGCGCCAGCAGCCAAGAGTCGGAGGCCGCGAAGGTGTATTTT
CASSQESEAAKVYF
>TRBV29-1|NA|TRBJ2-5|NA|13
TGCAGCGTTGATATGGGGGTTGGGGAGACCCAGTACTTC
CSVDMGVGETQYF
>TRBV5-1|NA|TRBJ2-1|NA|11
TGCGCCAGCAGCTTGTTAGGTGAGCAGTTCTTC
CASSLLGEQFF
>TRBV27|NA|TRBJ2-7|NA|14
TGTGCCAGCAGTCCTCCTCCAGGTTGGGACGAGCAGTACTTC
CASSPPPGWDEQYF
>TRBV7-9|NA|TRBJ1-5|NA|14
TGTGCCAGCAGCTCGTCTTCAGGCAATCAGCCCCAGCATTTT
CASSSSSGNQPQHF
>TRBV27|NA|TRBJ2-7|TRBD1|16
TGTGCCAGCAGTCCATCCCCCGGGACAGGTGCCTACGAGCAGTACTTC
CASSPSPGTGAYEQYF
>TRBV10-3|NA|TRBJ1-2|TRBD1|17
TGTGCCATCAGTCCACAGGGGGTAGAGGTAACCTTCTATGGCTACACCTTC
CAISPQGVEVTFYGYTF
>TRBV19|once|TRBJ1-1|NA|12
TGTGCCAGTAGTGTCATGAACACTGAAGCTTTCTTT
CASSVMNTEAFF
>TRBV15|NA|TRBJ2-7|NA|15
TGTGCCACCAGCAGACTCCTGGAGGGCTCCTACGAGCAGTACTTC
CATSRLLEGSYEQYF
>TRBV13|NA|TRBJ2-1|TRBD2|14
TGTGCCAGCGCGACTAGCGGAGTCTACAATGAGCAGTTCTTC
CASATSGVYNEQFF
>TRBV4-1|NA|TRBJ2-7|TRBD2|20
TGCGCCAGCAGCCAAGAGGGGGTCACTAGCGGGAGTTTCATAGACTACGAGCAGTACTTC
CASSQEGVTSGSFIDYEQYF
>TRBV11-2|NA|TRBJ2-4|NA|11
TGTGCCAGCACCCCTGGGGACATTCAGTACTTC
CASTPGDIQYF
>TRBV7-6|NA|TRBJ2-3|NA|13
TGTGCCAGCAGCCCCTTCTCGGCAGATACGCAGTATTTT
CASSPFSADTQYF
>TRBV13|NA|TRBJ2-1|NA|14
TGTGCCAGCAGCCCCTCGACTGAGCTCTATGAGCAGTTCTTC
CASSPSTELYEQFF
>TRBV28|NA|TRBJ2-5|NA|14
TGTGCCAGCAGTTTGATGGTCAGCCAAGAGACCCAGTACTTC
CASSLMVSQETQYF
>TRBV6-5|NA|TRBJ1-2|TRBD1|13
TGTGCCAGCAGTTACGGGACAGGGGGAGGCTACACCTTC
CASSYGTGGGYTF
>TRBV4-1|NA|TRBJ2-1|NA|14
TGCGCCAGCAGCCAAGATGGACCGGGCAATGAGCAGTTCTTC
CASSQDGPGNEQFF
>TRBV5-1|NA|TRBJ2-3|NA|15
TGCGCCAGCAGCTTGGCCGGGGATAGCACAGATACGCAGTATTTT
CASSLAGDSTDTQYF
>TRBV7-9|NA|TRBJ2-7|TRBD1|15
TGTGCCAGCAGCATCGGACAGGGGGGAACCTACGAGCAGTACTTC
CASSIGQGGTYEQYF
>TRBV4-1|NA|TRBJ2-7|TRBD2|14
TGCGCCAGCAGCCAAGTCCGGGGGGCCTACGAGCAGTACTTC
CASSQVRGAYEQYF
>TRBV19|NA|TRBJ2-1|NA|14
TGTGCCAGTAGTACCCGCGAGAGGGTCAATGAGCAGTTCTTC
CASSTRERVNEQFF
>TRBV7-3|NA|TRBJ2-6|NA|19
TGTGCCAGCAGCTTAAAGGGCAGGGATTATTTACGAGGGGCCAACGTCCTGACTTTC
CASSLKGRDYLRGANVLTF
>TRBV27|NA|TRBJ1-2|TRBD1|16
TGTGCCAGCAGTTTAAGGACAGGGAACGGGTACGATGGCTACACCTTC
CASSLRTGNGYDGYTF
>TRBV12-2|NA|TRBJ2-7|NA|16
TGTGCAAGTCGCTTAGCGTGGCGAGGGAGCTCCTACGAGCAGTACTTC
CASRLAWRGSSYEQYF
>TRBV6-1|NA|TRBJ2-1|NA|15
TGTGCCAGCAGTGAAATATACAGTTTATACAATGAGCAGTTCTTC
CASSEIYSLYNEQFF
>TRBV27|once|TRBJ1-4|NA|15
TGTGCCAGCAGTTTAGAAGGAACAACTAATGAAAAACTGTTTTTT
CASSLEGTTNEKLFF
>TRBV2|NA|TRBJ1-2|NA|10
TGTGCCAGCAGTTCAGGGGGCTACACCTTC
CASSSGGYTF
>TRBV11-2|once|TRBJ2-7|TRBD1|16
TGTGCCAGCAGCTTAATAGTCCGACAGGGGATCGACGAGCAGTACTTC
CASSLIVRQGIDEQYF
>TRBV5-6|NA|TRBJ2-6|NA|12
TGTGCCAGCAGCTTGGGTGTTTACGTCCTGACTTTC
CASSLGVYVLTF
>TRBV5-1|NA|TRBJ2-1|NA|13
TGCGCCAGCAGCTTGGGGTCTATCGATGAGCAGTTCTTC
CASSLGSIDEQFF
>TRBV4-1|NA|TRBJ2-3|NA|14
TGCGCCAGCAGCCAAGTCGGGGCTATAGATACGCAGTATTTT
CASSQVGAIDTQYF
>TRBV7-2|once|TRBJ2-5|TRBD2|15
TGTGCCAGCAGCTCTCCGGGACTAGCATCCGAGACCCAGTACTTC
CASSSPGLASETQYF
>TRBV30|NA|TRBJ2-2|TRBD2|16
TGTGCCTGGAGTGGGGAGCGGGAGGTTTACACCGGGGAGCTGTTTTTT
CAWSGEREVYTGELFF
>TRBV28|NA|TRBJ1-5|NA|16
TGTGCCAGCAGTTTGAGAGGAGGCGTCTTACAATGGCCCCAGCATTTT
CASSLRGGVLQWPQHF
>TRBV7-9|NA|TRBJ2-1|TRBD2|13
TGTGCCAGCAGCACCCGGACTAGCAGCGAGCAGTTCTTC
CASSTRTSSEQFF
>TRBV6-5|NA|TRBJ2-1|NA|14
TGTGCCAGCAGTTTCGGGACTCTGGACAATGAGCAGTTCTTC
CASSFGTLDNEQFF
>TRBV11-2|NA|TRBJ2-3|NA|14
TGTGCCAGCAGCTTCGGTAGCAGCACAGATACGCAGTATTTT
CASSFGSSTDTQYF
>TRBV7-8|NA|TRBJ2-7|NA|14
TGTGCCAGCAGCCCCGTTGGCGACATCCACGAGCAGTACTTC
CASSPVGDIHEQYF
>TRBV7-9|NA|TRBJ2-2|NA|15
TGTGCCAGCAGCTTTGATGAGTGGAACACCGGGGAGCTGTTTTTT
CASSFDEWNTGELFF
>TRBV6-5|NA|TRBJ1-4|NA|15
TGTGCCAGCAGTTCCCTACAGGGAGCTAATGAAAAACTGTTTTTT
CASSSLQGANEKLFF
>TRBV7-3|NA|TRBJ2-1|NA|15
TGTGCCAGCAGCTTACACAGCCGTTCCTACAATGAGCAGTTCTTC
CASSLHSRSYNEQFF